Below, one T cell receptor (beta chain) is given with its context. The antigen is not known. Profiling relied on immunoSEQ multiplex PCR, and the TCRdb table lists in-frame clones only, not all of them. The table records 550,000 to 700,000 clones, approximately 73% of them present only once. The germline V gene encodes CDR1 SGHAT and CDR2 FQNNGV. Trimming removed 5 bases from V and 7 bases from J, with 15 bases in between. The CDR3 has 14 amino acids. These data originate in a study of shared clonotypes between healthy human individuals. Notes on the study in general: Naive subsets generally had larger estimated richness than memory subsets. Clonotype sharing across donors was expected to vary with sequencing depth. Approximately 5.4% of naive CD4 clonotypes were common to several donors. Relative to clonotypes present in all four donors, those not shared had lower generation probabilities.

This sequence originates from a woman in her twenties or thirties in good health. Sequences were obtained from memory CD4+ T cells sorted from blood. The subset was: CD45RA-negative fraction. The rearrangement links TRBV11-2 to TRBJ1-5; D is possibly TRBD1 (6 bases). CDR3 sequence: CASSEQGSRQPQHF. The CDR3 DNA sequence: TGTGCCAGCAGCGAACAGGGTTCGAGGCAGCCCCAGCATTTT.